This T cell receptor beta chain emerged from a study of T cells in Graves' hyperthyroidism and ophthalmopathy. RNA transcripts were the template for amplifying TCR beta CDR3 regions. The HTBI set primed first-round TCR CDR3 RT-PCR. Each CDR3 protein is one row after TCRdb ran MiXCR on the multiplex PCR reads. Among around 500,000 distinct CDR3 sequences listed, around a fifth were seen once. Germline V CDR1 and CDR2: SGHNT, YYREEE (reference sequence). The CDR3 contains 14 residues. Between the trimmed V and J ends, which lost 4 bases and 3 bases, there was a span of 13 bases. This TCR came from a woman in her 70s with Graves' ophthalmopathy. V gene TRBV5-4 combines with J gene TRBJ1-2, with D possibly being TRBD1 (6 bases). Sequenced: blood. For the CDR3, the DNA is TGTGCCAGCAGCAAAACAGGGTCGTACTATGGCTACACCTTC. The encoded protein is CASSKTGSYYGYTF.